This T cell receptor (beta chain) was recorded in a study of blood T cell repertoires in COVID-19 (TCRdb year 2020). For context, the study as a whole: Collaborator samples came from the United States, Italy and Spain and covered acute and convalescent phases of COVID-19. The repertoires were made available in a free public database intended to serve as a resource for research on the immune response to SARS-CoV-2. Nearly every sample came with metadata listing a de-identified subject ID, COVID-19 status, age in years and sex. The samples were drawn from the first 160 participants of the ongoing ImmuneRACE study and from over 950 subjects provided by 6 global collaborators. The material from the prospective study consisted of cDNA or gDNA derived from T cells, B-cell-depleted T cells, or PBMCs. Deeply sampled blood TCRbeta repertoires from subjects exposed to, actively infected with, or recovered from COVID-19 were included in the dataset. HLA class I and class II types, where available, came from metadata supplied by the sample provider rather than from assay-based typing.

What the work shows at the level of the full study, not this receptor alone: The amount of clinical and demographic metadata varied by source and participant and was provided uncurated.

The immunoSEQ Assay, a bias-controlled multiplex PCR, was used to amplify TCRbeta CDR3 regions from genomic DNA. The original pipeline was this. The number of nucleated cells in each sample was estimated by amplification of reference gene primers within the assay. Sequence reads were collapsed and filtered to measure the absolute abundance of every unique TCRbeta CDR3 rearrangement. For each sample, productive Simpson clonality was calculated as the square root of Simpson's diversity index over productive rearrangements. TCRdb carries this immuneACCESS record with in-frame sequences only. Its versions omit some clonotypes, under half of them owing to an unresolved V gene in the studies checked, with the rest unexplained. V, J and clone size reflect that table, while D and trimming were determined from the DNA. The table for this sample lists about 68,000 clones; over 75% of them were counted only once. Approximately 7% of the sample comes from the top ten.

One collaborating source in Seattle enrolled patients during active infection and followed them longitudinally through the course of disease. Each collaborating institution followed its own protocols to collect whole blood in K2EDTA tubes. For TCRbeta analysis, collaborators shipped samples in one of three forms: frozen whole blood, isolated PBMCs, or DNA extracted from either of those sample types. V and J are truncated by 2 bases and 4 bases respectively, leaving an intervening sequence of 16 bases. The CDR3 measures 17 amino acids from cysteine to phenylalanine. Of all the DNA, just the CDR3 is kept, 51 bases in frame from base 1. Reading the germline V gene gives CDR1 SGHDT and CDR2 YYEEEE. Of note for this clone: Its antigen remains undetermined. No base quality values were provided; no much bigger clone lies one nucleotide off.

Recombination connected TRBV5-6 to TRBJ1-6; the D gene is possibly TRBD1, with 5 bases matching. The source of this sequence is a man aged 40-49 years with COVID-19, enrolled during active disease. The sample taken for sequencing was peripheral blood. The nucleotides read TGTGCCAGCAGCTTTCTTACGGGGGGACGATATAATTCACCCCTCCACTTT. Translated, it reads CASSFLTGGRYNSPLHF. Joined to the reference TRBV5-6 and TRBJ1-6 proteins, this CDR3 gives the full variable domain: DAGVTQSPTHLIKTRGQQVTLRCSPKSGHDTVSWYQQALGQGPQFIFQYYEEEERQRGNFPDRFSGHQFPNYSSELNVNALLLGDSALYLCASSFLTGGRYNSPLHFGNGTRLTVT.